Presented here are 5 T cell receptor beta chains from one specimen sequenced in a study of blood T cells in healthy people across ages. Primed by a sample-barcoded 5' primer and a J-beta primer mix, a second PCR proceeded for 7 to 11 cycles. TCRdb analysed the 5' RACE reads with MiXCR anew, one entry per CDR3 protein. The sample contains 550,000 to 600,000 distinct CDR3 sequences, 25% to 30% of which appear only once. The sample was blood. These receptor sequences come from a woman between 70 and 85 years old in good health.

The chain recombines TRBV30 with TRBJ2-5; no clear D gene. In germline, CDR1 is GTSNPN, CDR2 SVGIG (reference sequence). V lost 2 bases, J lost 11 bases, and 15 bases lay in between. The CDR3 runs 12 residues. The CDR3 here is CAWSRKSYVQYF. In DNA, the CDR3 is TGTGCCTGGAGTCGGAAATCCTACGTGCAGTACTTC.

V and J are TRBV20-1 and TRBJ2-1; the D is unclear. V shed 8 bases and J shed 4 bases, with 9 bases lying between them. The CDR3 has 11 amino acids. Germline assignment: CDR1 DFQATT and CDR2 SNEGSKA (reference sequence). Here the CDR3 DNA reads TGCAGTACCACGGAATACAATGAGCAGTTCTTC. Protein: CSTTEYNEQFF.

This chain links TRBV5-1 with TRBJ2-5; 8 positions match TRBD2. After removal of 1 base from V and 5 bases from J, the junction contained 7 bases not matched to a gene. From germline, CDR1 is SGHRS and CDR2 YFSETQ. CDR3 length: 15 amino acids. CDR3 in amino acids: CASSLSPGGPETQYF. The CDR3 coding sequence is TGCGCCAGCAGCTTGTCTCCGGGGGGGCCTGAGACCCAGTACTTC.

This clonotype has just a few counts. The rearrangement joins TRBV18 to TRBJ2-5, with 8 bases matching TRBD1. CDR3 length: 14 residues. Germline V gives CDR1 KGHSH, CDR2 LQKENI. J lost 5 bases, V lost 3 bases, and 5 bases had no gene match. Here the CDR3 reads CASSPVTGEETQYF. The CDR3, as DNA: TGTGCCAGCTCACCCGTGACAGGGGAGGAGACCCAGTACTTC.

This clonotype was observed a few times. This chain joins TRBV24-1 and TRBJ2-1, with D tentatively TRBD1 or TRBD2 (6 bases each). The V end was cut by 0 bases, the J end by 1 base, with 9 bases between. This CDR3 is 16 amino acids long. Germline CDR1 and CDR2: KGHDR and SFDVKD. The CDR3 coding sequence is TGTGCCACCAGTGATTTGACAGGGAGGTCCTACAATGAGCAGTTCTTC. It specifies CATSDLTGRSYNEQFF.